This T cell receptor beta chain was sequenced in a study of preoperative IRX-2 immunotherapy in early breast cancer. The length of the CDR3 is 16 residues. Germline assignment: CDR1 MDHEN and CDR2 SYDVKM. V lost 10 bases and J lost 4; bases outside the gene matches: 14. Treatment defined: preoperative locoregional IRX-2 cytokine immunotherapy. Patients received preoperative, locoregional IRX-2 cytokine immunotherapy in a phase Ib study. TCRdb's table, derived via immunoSEQ multiplex PCR, lists solely in-frame clones and lacks some. The repertoire includes 40,000 or so clones, approximately 94% of them detected once, and around 1.5% sits in the top ten.

This sequence joins TRBV28 and TRBJ1-2; 11 bases fit TRBD1. This material consisted of tumor tissue, taken after IRX-2 immunotherapy. This sequence was found in a human donor with breast cancer. In DNA, the CDR3 is TGTGCCACCCCCGGGACAGGGGGAGTTGAGGGCTATGGCTACACCTTC. It yields the protein CATPGTGGVEGYGYTF.